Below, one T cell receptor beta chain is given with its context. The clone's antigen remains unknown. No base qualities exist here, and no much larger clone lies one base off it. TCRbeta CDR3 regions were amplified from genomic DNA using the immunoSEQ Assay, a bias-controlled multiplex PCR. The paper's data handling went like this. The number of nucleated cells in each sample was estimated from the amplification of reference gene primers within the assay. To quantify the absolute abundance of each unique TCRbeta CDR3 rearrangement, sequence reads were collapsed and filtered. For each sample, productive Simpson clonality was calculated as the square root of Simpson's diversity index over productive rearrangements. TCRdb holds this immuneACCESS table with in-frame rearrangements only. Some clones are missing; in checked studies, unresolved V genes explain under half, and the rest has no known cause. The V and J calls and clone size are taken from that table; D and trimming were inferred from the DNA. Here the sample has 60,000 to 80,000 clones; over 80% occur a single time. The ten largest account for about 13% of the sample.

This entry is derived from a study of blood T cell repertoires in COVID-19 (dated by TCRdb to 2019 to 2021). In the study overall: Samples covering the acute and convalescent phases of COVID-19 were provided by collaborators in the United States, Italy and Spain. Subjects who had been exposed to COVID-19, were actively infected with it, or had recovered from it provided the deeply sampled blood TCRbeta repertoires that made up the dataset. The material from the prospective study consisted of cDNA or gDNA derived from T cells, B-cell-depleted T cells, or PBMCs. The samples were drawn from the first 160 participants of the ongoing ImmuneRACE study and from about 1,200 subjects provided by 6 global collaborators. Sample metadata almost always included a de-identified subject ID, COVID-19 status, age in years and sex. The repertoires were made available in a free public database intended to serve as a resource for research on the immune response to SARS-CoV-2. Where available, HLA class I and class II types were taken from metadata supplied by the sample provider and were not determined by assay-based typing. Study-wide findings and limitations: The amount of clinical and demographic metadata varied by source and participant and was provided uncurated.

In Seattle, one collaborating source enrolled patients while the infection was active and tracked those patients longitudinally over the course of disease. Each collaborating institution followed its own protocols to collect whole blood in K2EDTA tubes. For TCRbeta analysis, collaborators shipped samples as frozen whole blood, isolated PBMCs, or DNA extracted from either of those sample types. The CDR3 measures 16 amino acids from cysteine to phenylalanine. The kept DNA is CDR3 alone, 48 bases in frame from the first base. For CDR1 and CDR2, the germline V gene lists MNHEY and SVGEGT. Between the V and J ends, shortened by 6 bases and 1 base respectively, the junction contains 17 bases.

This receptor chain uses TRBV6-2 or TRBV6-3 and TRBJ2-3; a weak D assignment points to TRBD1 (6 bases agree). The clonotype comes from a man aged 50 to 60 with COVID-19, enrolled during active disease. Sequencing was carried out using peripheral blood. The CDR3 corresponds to CASSRHRVRGTDTQYF. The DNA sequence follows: TGTGCCAGCAGCCGGCACAGGGTAAGGGGCACAGATACGCAGTATTTT.